This TCR beta chain emerged from a study of T cell responses to AZD1222 COVID-19 vaccine. Study results and limitations: The study identified only a handful of AZD1222 recipients as seropositive at baseline. Following two doses of AZD1222, Spike-specific TCR breadth and depth rose. Targets within unmutated variant regions were reportedly found for nearly half of spike-specific TCRs.

Profiled with immunoSEQ multiplex PCR; TCRdb holds only in-frame clones, not every one. Among tens of thousands of clones listed, over 80% were seen once. The length of the CDR3 is 13 residues. With 5 bases removed from V and 1 base from J, the gap between germline ends came to 8 bases. To note about this clone: Antigen: not known.

The sample consisted of peripheral blood, taken 28 days after the second dose of the MenACWY control vaccine. The rearrangement joins TRBV12-3 or TRBV12-4 to TRBJ1-1, with D possibly being TRBD1 (5 bases). The clonotype comes from an adult who received the MenACWY meningococcal vaccine as a control. The CDR3 is CASSRDRNTEAFF. Written as DNA, the CDR3 is TGTGCCAGCAGTCGCGACAGGAACACTGAAGCTTTCTTT.